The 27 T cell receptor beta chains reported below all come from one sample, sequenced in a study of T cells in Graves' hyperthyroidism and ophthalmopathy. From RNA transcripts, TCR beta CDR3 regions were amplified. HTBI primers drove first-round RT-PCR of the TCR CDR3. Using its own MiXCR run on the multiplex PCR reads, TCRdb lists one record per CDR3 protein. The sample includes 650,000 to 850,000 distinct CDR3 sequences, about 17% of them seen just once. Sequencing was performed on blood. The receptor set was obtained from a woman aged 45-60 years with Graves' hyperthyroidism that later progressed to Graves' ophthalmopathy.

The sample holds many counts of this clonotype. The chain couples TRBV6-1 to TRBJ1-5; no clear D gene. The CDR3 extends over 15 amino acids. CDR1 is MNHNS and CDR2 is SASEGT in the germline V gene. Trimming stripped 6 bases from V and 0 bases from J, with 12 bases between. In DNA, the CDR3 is TGTGCCAGCAGACCGTCACATGGTAGCAATCAGCCCCAGCATTTT. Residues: CASRPSHGSNQPQHF.

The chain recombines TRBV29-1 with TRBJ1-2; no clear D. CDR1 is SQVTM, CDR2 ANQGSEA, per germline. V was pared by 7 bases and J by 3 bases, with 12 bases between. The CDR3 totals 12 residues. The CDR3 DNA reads TGCAGCGCCAACCCAGAGGACTATGGCTACACCTTC. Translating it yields CSANPEDYGYTF.

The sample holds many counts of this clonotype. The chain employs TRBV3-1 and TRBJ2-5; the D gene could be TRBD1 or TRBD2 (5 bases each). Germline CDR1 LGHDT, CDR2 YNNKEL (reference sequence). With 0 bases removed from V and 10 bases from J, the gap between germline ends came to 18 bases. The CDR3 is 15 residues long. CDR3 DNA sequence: TGTGCCAGCAGCCAAGATTTGGCCGAGGGACGGGACCAGTACTTC. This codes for CASSQDLAEGRDQYF.

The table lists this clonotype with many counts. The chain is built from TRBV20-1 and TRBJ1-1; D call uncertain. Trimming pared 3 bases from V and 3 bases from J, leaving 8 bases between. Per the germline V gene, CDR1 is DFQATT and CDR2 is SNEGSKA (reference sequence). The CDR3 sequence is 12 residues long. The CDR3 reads CSASKWDTEAFF. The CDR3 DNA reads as TGCAGTGCTAGTAAGTGGGACACTGAAGCTTTCTTT.

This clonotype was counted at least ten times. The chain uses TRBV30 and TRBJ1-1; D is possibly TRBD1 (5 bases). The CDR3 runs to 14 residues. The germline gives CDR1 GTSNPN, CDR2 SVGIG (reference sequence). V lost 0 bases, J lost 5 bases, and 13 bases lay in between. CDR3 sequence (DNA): TGTGCCTGGAGTGTACGACGGGGCGGAACTGAAGCTTTCTTT. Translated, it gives CAWSVRRGGTEAFF.

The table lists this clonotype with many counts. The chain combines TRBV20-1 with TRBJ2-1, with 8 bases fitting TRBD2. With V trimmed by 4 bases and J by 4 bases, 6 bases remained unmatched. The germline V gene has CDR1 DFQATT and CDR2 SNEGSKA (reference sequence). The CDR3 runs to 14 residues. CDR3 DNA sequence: TGCAGTGCTATAAACGGGGGGGCTTACAATGAGCAGTTCTTC. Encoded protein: CSAINGGAYNEQFF.

Here the CDR3 reads CASSIPRLAGARTDTQYF. CDR3 sequence (DNA): TGTGCCAGCAGTATCCCTCGACTAGCGGGGGCCCGCACAGATACGCAGTATTTT. The chain carries TRBV27 and TRBJ2-3; 12 bases line up with TRBD2. Per the germline V gene, CDR1 is MNHEY and CDR2 is SMNVEV (reference sequence). This CDR3 has 18 amino acids. J lost 1 base, V lost 5 bases, and 10 bases had no gene match.

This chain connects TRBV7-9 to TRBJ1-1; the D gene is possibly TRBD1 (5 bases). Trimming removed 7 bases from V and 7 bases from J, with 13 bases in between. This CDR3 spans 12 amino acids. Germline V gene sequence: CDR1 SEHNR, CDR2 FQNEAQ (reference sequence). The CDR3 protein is CASTAGGVEAFF. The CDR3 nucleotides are TGTGCCAGCACTGCGGGGGGGGTTGAAGCTTTCTTT.

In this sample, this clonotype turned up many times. This chain's CDR3 is CASSLEGGASNEKLFF. The CDR3 coding sequence is TGTGCCAGCAGCTTAGAAGGGGGCGCCTCTAATGAAAAACTGTTTTTT. This rearrangement joins TRBV7-9 to TRBJ1-4; 7 bases fit TRBD1. The J segment lost 3 bases and the V segment lost 1 base, leaving 5 bases of the junction unmatched. Germline assignment: CDR1 SEHNR and CDR2 FQNEAQ (reference sequence). The CDR3 has 16 residues.

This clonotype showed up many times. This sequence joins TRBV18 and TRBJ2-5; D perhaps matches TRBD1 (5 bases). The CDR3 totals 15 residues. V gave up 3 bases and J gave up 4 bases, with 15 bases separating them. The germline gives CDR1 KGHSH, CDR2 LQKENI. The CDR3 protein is CASSPRQGMSETQYF. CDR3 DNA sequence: TGTGCCAGCTCACCCCGGCAGGGCATGTCAGAGACCCAGTACTTC.

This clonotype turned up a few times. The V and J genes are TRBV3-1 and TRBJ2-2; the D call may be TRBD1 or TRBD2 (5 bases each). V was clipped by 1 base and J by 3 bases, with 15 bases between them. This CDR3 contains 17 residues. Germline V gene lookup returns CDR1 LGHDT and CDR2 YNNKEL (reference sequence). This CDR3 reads CASSQGGTGAYTGELFF. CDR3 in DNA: TGTGCCAGCAGCCAAGGAGGTACCGGGGCCTACACCGGGGAGCTGTTTTTT.

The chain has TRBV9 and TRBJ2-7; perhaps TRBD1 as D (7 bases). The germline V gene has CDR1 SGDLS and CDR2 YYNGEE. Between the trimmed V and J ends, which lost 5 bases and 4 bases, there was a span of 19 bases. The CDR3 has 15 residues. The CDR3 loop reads CASSLRGTDSYEQYF. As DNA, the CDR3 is TGTGCCAGCAGTCTTCGGGGGACAGACTCGTACGAGCAGTACTTC.

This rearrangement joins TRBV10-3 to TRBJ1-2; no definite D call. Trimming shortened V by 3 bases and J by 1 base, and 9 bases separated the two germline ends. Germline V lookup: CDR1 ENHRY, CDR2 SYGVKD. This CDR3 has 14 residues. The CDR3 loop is CAISENSRNYGYTF. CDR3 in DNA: TGTGCCATCAGTGAAAACAGTCGTAACTATGGCTACACCTTC.

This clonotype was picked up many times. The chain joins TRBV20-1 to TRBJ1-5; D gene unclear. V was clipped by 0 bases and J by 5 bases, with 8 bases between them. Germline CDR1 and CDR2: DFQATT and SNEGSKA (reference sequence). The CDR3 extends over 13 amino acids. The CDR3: CSAREQGYQPQHF. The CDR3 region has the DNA TGCAGTGCTAGAGAGCAAGGGTATCAGCCCCAGCATTTT.

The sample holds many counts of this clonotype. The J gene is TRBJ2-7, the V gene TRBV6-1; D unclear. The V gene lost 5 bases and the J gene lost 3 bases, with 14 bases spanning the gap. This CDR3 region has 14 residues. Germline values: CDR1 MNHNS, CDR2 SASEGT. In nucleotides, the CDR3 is TGTGCCAGCAGTACCGTCCAAGGAATCTACGAGCAGTACTTC. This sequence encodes CASSTVQGIYEQYF.

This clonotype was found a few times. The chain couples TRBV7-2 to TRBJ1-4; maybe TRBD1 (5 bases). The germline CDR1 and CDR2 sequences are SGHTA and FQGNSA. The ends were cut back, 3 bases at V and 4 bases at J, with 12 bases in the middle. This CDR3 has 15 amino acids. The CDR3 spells CASSLGPGINEKLFF. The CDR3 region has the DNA TGTGCCAGCAGCTTGGGTCCAGGGATTAATGAAAAACTGTTTTTT.

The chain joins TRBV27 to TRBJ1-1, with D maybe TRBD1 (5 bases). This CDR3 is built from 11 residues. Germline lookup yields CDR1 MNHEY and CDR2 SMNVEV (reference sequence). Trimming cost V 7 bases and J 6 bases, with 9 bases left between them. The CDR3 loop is CASIQGPEAFF. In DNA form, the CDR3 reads TGTGCCAGCATCCAGGGCCCTGAAGCTTTCTTT.

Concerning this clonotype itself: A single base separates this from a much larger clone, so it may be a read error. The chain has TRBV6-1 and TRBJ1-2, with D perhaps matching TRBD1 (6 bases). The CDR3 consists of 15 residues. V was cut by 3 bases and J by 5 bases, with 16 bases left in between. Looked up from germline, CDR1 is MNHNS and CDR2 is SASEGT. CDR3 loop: CASSDSPDRPYGYTF. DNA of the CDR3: TGTGCCAGCAGTGATTCCCCAGACAGGCCATATGGCTACACCTTC.

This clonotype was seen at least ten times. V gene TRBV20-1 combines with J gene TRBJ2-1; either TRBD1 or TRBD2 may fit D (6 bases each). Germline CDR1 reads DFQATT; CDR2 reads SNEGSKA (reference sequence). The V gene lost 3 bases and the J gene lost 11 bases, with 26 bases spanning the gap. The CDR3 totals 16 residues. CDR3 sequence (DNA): TGCAGTGCTAGTAGTGGGGGGACGGGTGGGACACCTAAGCAGTTCTTC. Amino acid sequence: CSASSGGTGGTPKQFF.

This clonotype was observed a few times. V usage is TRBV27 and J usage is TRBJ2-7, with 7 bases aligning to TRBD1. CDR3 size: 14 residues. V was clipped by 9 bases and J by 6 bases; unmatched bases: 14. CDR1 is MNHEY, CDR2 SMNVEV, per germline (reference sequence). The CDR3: CASRYTGVGGEQYF. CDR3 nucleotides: TGTGCCAGTAGATATACAGGGGTTGGCGGCGAGCAGTACTTC.

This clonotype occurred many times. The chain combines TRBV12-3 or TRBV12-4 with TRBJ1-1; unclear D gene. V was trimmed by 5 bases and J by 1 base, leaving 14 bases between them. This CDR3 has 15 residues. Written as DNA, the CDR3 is TGTGCCAGCAGTCCCCGGGAGGGATGGAACACTGAAGCTTTCTTT. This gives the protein CASSPREGWNTEAFF.

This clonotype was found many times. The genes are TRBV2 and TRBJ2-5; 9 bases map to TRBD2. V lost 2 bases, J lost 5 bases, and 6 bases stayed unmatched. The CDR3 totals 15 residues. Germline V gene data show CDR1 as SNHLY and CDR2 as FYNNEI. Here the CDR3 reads CASSELLSGGETQYF. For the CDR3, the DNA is TGTGCCAGCAGTGAATTACTTAGCGGGGGCGAGACCCAGTACTTC.

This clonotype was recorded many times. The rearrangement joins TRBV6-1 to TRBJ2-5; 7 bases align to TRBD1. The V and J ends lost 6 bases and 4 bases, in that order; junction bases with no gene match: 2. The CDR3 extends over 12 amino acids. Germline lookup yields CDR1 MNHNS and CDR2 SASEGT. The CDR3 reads CASRTGLETQYF. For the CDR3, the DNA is TGTGCCAGCAGGACAGGGTTAGAGACCCAGTACTTC.

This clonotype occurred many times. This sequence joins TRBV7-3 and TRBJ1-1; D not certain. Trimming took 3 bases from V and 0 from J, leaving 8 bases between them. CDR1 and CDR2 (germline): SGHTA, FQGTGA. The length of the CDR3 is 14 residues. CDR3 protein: CASSLNGMNTEAFF. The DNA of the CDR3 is TGTGCCAGCAGCTTGAACGGGATGAACACTGAAGCTTTCTTT.

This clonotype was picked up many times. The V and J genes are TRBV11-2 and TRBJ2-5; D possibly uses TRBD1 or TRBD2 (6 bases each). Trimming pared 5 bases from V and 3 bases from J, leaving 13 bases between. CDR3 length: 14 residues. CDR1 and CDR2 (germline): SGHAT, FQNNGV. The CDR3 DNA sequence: TGTGCCAGCAGCCGGAGGAGGGGGGAAGAGACCCAGTACTTC. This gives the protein CASSRRRGEETQYF.

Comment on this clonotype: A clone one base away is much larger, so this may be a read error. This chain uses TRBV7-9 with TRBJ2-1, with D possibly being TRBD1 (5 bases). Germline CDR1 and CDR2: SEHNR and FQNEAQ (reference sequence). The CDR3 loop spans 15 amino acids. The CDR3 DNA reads TGTACCAGCAGCTACATAGGCAGGACATACAATGAGCAGTTCTTC. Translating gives CTSSYIGRTYNEQFF.

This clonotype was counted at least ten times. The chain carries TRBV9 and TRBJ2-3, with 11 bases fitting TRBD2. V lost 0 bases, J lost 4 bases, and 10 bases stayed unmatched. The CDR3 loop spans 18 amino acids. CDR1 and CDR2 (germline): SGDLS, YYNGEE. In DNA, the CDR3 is TGTGCCAGCAGCGTAGATACTAGCGGGGGAGATTATGCAGATACGCAGTATTTT. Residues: CASSVDTSGGDYADTQYF.